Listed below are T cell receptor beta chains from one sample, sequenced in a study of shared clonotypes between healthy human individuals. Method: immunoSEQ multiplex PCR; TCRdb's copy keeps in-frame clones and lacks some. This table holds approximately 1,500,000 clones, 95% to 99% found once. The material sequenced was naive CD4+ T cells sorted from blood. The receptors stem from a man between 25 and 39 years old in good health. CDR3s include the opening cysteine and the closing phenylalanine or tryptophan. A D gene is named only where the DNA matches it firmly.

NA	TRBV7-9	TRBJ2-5	CASSLTRMETQYF
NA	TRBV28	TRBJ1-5	CASSRDSRSNQPQHF
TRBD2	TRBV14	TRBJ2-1	CASSQGLDGEQFF
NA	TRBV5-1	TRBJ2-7	CASSLMNVAAQGYEQYF
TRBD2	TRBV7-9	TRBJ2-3	CASSSTGGSTDTQYF
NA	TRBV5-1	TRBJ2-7	CASTLTTPSYEQYF
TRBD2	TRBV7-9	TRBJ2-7	CASSLDLADSYEQYF
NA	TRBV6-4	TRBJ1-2	CASRGWGQDGYTF
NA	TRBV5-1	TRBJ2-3	CASSLGQPSSTDTQYF
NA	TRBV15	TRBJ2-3	CATSRRAAPGDTQYF
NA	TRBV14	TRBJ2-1	CASSLRQSSYNEQFF
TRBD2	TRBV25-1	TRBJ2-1	CASSDASGRLYNEQFF
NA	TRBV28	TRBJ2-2	CASSSHRDTGELFF
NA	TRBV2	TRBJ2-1	CATPGTSSFSTRGNEQFF
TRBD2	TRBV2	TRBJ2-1	CASSDLETSGRFEQFF
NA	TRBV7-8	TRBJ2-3	CASSLIRLWDTQYF
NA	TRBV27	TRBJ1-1	CASSLGQGFDTEAFF
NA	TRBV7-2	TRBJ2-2	CASSLEVGELFF
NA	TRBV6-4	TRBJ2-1	CASRSDSLLYNEQFF
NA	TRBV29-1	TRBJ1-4	CSVARIRGGNEKLFF
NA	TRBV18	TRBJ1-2	CASSPRAGASHGYTF
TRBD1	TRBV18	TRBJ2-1	CASSPYAGQVADEQFF
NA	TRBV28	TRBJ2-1	CASSRDPYNEQFF
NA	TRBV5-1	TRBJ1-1	CASSLAVVTDMNTEAFF
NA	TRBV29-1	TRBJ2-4	CSVGGGLAKNIQYF
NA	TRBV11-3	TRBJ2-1	CASSPGLGWNNEQFF
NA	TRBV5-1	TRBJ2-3	CASISRGGGGDTQYF
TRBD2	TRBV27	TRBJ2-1	CASSRGSFYNEQFF
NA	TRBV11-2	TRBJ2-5	CASSGGIRGQETQYF
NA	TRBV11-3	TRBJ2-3	CASSLSRQSTDTQYF
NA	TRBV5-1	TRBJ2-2	CASSLVPKGTGELFF
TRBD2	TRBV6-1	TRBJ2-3	CASSESAGLGTDTQYF
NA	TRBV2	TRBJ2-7	CASSEAAGDGEQYF
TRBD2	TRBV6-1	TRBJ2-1	CASSDGLAGQQFF
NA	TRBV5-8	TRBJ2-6	CASSFGDSGANVLTF
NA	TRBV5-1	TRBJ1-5	CASSLYPDDQPQHF
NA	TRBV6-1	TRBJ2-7	CASSTQVPGVEQYF
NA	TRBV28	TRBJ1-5	CASSFMGQPQHF
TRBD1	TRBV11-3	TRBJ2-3	CASSQTHRGTDTQYF
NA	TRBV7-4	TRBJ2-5	CASSEGGRAEETQYF
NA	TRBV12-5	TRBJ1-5	CASGLWIRDTDSNQPQHF
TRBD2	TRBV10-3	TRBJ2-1	CAIRLQGREASEGHNEQFF
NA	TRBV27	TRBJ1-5	CASSRRPTFSNQPQHF
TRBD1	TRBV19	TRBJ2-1	CASMPGQGASYNEQFF
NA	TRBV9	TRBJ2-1	CASSVDVRGNEQFF
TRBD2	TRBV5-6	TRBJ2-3	CASSRSSGSSTDTQYF
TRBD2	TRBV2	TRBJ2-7	CASRGTGTSALPSYEQYF
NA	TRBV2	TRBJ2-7	CASHEGGEQYF